Each of the 29 T cell receptor beta chains below was sequenced from the same sample in a study of T cells in Graves' hyperthyroidism and ophthalmopathy. The CDR3 regions of TCR beta were amplified from RNA transcripts. In the first-round RT-PCR of the TCR CDR3, the HTBI primer set was used. TCRdb ran MiXCR on the multiplex PCR reads and lists one entry per CDR3 protein. Of around 420,000 distinct CDR3 sequences in the sample, 15% to 19% were seen once. Specimen: blood. These receptors were obtained from a woman aged 18-29 years with Graves' hyperthyroidism.

The gene calls are TRBV20-1 and TRBJ2-5; D may be TRBD2 (5 bases). Germline loops: CDR1 DFQATT, CDR2 SNEGSKA (reference sequence). The CDR3 is 13 residues long. The V end lost 3 bases, the J end lost 5 bases, and 13 bases lay between the germline ends. Here the CDR3 DNA reads TGCAGTGCTAGGGTGGGGAGAAGGGAGACCCAGTACTTC. It specifies CSARVGRRETQYF.

This clonotype occurred many times. This rearrangement joins TRBV7-8 to TRBJ2-1; maybe TRBD2 (5 bases). Trimming shortened V by 5 bases and J by 7 bases, and 9 bases separated the two germline ends. In germline, CDR1 is SGHVS, CDR2 FQNEAQ. The CDR3 has 12 residues. In DNA, the CDR3 is TGTGCCAGCAGCACTAGTAGGAATGAGCAGTTCTTC. It specifies CASSTSRNEQFF. Supplemented by reference TRBV7-8 and TRBJ2-1, the full variable domain reads GAGVSQSPRYKVAKRGQDVALRCDPISGHVSLFWYQQALGQGPEFLTYFQNEAQLDKSGLPSDRFFAERPEGSVSTLKIQRTQQEDSAVYLCASSTSRNEQFFGPGTRLTVL.

This clonotype was counted at least ten times. The genes are TRBV12-3 or TRBV12-4 and TRBJ1-4, with a weak D call TRBD1 (6 bases). V was clipped by 2 bases and J by 8 bases, with 9 bases between them. This CDR3 contains 13 residues. CDR3 residues: CASSLRGREKLFF. The CDR3 nucleotides read TGTGCCAGCAGTTTACGGGGGCGCGAAAAACTGTTTTTT.

This clonotype has only a few counts. This chain connects TRBV7-9 to TRBJ1-5; D gene uncertain. Germline assignment: CDR1 SEHNR and CDR2 FQNEAQ (reference sequence). The CDR3 length is 15 residues. Trimming removed 4 bases from V and 5 bases from J, with 15 bases in between. CDR3 nucleotides: TGTGCCAGCAGCTCAGGTGGAGGGCTCCATCAGCCCCAGCATTTT. Residues: CASSSGGGLHQPQHF.

This clonotype was seen ten or more times. CDR3 sequence reads: CASYYRGGEAFF. The DNA of the CDR3 is TGTGCCAGCTATTACAGGGGAGGTGAAGCTTTCTTT. This chain links TRBV6-1 with TRBJ1-1; TRBD1 matches 7 bases. The CDR3 totals 12 residues. Germline CDR1 and CDR2: MNHNS and SASEGT. Unmatched junction bases numbered 7, after V lost 8 bases and J lost 7 bases.

This clonotype has a count of ten or more. The V gene is TRBV5-1, the J gene TRBJ2-7; 8 bases fit TRBD1. Per germline, CDR1 SGHRS and CDR2 YFSETQ. J gave up 9 bases and V 1 base, and 15 bases lay outside the gene matches. The length of the CDR3 is 16 residues. The CDR3 DNA sequence: TGCGCCAGCAGCTTGACAGGGGGAGGAGGCCGAGAGCGGCAGTACTTC. Its translation is CASSLTGGGGRERQYF.

This clonotype was counted ten times or more. This chain joins TRBV6-6 and TRBJ2-1; D not certain. V lost 0 bases, J lost 7 bases, and 7 bases lay in between. CDR3 size: 13 residues. Germline V gene data show CDR1 as MNHNY and CDR2 as SVGAGI (reference sequence). The CDR3 nucleotides are TGTGCCAGCAGTTACTCGGTCGGGAATGAGCAGTTCTTC. Translation gives CASSYSVGNEQFF.

The CDR3 sequence: CASSVANNSPLHF. In DNA form, the CDR3 reads TGTGCCAGCAGCGTAGCTAATAATTCACCCCTCCACTTT. V and J are TRBV9 and TRBJ1-6; D is uncertain. The CDR3 length is 13 residues. In germline, CDR1 is SGDLS, CDR2 YYNGEE. Trimming shortened V by 0 bases and J by 5 bases, and 3 bases separated the two germline ends.

This clonotype was seen just once. The V gene is TRBV20-1, the J gene TRBJ2-3; 9 positions match TRBD2. CDR1 is DFQATT, CDR2 SNEGSKA, per germline (reference sequence). The CDR3 is 14 residues long. J gave up 2 bases and V 4 bases, and 4 bases lay outside the gene matches. The CDR3 here is CSANRLAVTDTQYF. The DNA of the CDR3 is TGCAGTGCTAACAGACTAGCGGTCACAGATACGCAGTATTTT.

This clonotype was detected ten times or more. This sequence joins TRBV5-5 and TRBJ2-7; 9 bases are shared with TRBD1. Germline CDR1 SGHKS, CDR2 YYEKEE (reference sequence). The CDR3 contains 15 residues. V lost 4 bases, J lost 0 bases, and 5 bases stayed unmatched. CDR3 protein: CASSRTGAGSYEQYF. The CDR3 DNA follows: TGTGCCAGCAGCCGGACAGGGGCCGGCTCCTACGAGCAGTACTTC.

V gene TRBV12-3 or TRBV12-4 combines with J gene TRBJ2-5, with TRBD2 matching 7 bases. The CDR3 is 19 amino acids. The junction had 16 bases not matched to a gene; V was cut back by 2 bases and J by 1 base. The CDR3 sequence: CASSLSARGENQPQETQYF. In nucleotides, the CDR3 is TGTGCCAGCAGTTTATCTGCTCGGGGGGAGAATCAGCCCCAAGAGACCCAGTACTTC.

The table lists this clonotype with a few counts. One junction end disagrees with the germline gene, perhaps due to a read error. V usage is TRBV24-1 and J usage is TRBJ2-1; a weak D match, TRBD2 (5 bases). The CDR3 is 11 amino acids. Looked up from germline, CDR1 is KGHDR and CDR2 is SFDVKD. The CDR3 is CATSSGNEKFF. The DNA of the CDR3 is TGTGCCACCAGTAGCGGCAATGAGAAGTTCTTC.

This clonotype has ten or more counts. One end of the junction does not line up with germline, which may come from a read error. CDR3 nucleotides: TGTGCCACCAGGAGAGGGTTACCATCAAATTCACCCCTCCACTTT. Protein product: CATRRGLPSNSPLHF. The rearrangement links TRBV15 to TRBJ1-6; D not resolved. Looked up from germline, CDR1 is LNHNV and CDR2 is YYDKDF (reference sequence). This CDR3 spans 15 amino acids. Complete variable domain (other parts from reference TRBV15 and TRBJ1-6): DAMVIQNPRYQVTQFGKPVTLSCSQTLNHNVMYWYQQKSSQAPKLLFHYYDKDFNNEADTPDNFQSRRPNTSFCFLDIRSPGLGDTAMYLCATRRGLPSNSPLHFGNGTRLTVT.

This clonotype has at least ten counts. The chain links TRBV6-1 to TRBJ1-2, with TRBD1 as a possible D gene (6 bases). The CDR3 has 21 amino acids. Germline V gene data show CDR1 as MNHNS and CDR2 as SASEGT. Trimming shortened V by 6 bases and J by 4 bases, and 36 bases separated the two germline ends. CDR3 coding DNA: TGTGCCAGCAGCTTCGAAGGGGGAGGCAGCGCCGTCTTCACCCCATCCTATGGCTACACCTTC. Translating gives CASSFEGGGSAVFTPSYGYTF.

This clonotype was seen ten or more times. The chain is built from TRBV18 and TRBJ2-1, with TRBD1 matching over 10 bases. Germline V gene sequence: CDR1 KGHSH, CDR2 LQKENI. The CDR3 covers 15 residues. The junction had 6 bases not matched to a gene; V was cut back by 3 bases and J by 7 bases. The CDR3 nucleotides read TGTGCCAGCTCACCGGGACAGGGGTCGTGGAATGAGCAGTTCTTC. Its translation is CASSPGQGSWNEQFF. Complete variable domain (other parts from reference TRBV18 and TRBJ2-1): NAGVMQNPRHLVRRRGQEARLRCSPMKGHSHVYWYRQLPEEGLKFMVYLQKENIIDESGMPKERFSAEFPKEGPSILRIQQVVRGDSAAYFCASSPGQGSWNEQFFGPGTRLTVL.

The table lists this clonotype with a few counts. The V gene is TRBV6-1, the J gene TRBJ2-3; 7 nucleotides agree with TRBD1. Germline V lookup: CDR1 MNHNS, CDR2 SASEGT. The V segment lost 5 bases and the J segment 6 bases; nucleotides outside the gene matches: 14. The CDR3 is made up of 16 amino acids. The CDR3 protein is CASSNDRVGRRDTQYF. DNA for the CDR3: TGTGCCAGCAGTAACGACAGGGTGGGTCGTAGGGATACGCAGTATTTT.

In its sample, this clonotype was seen a few times. V gene TRBV29-1 combines with J gene TRBJ2-1; TRBD2 matches at 15 bases. This CDR3 has 15 amino acids. Germline loops: CDR1 SQVTM, CDR2 ANQGSEA. V gave up 5 bases and J gave up 7 bases; unmatched junction bases: 6. CDR3 sequence: CSVTGLAGGGNEQFF. The CDR3 DNA is TGCAGCGTTACGGGACTAGCGGGAGGAGGGAATGAGCAGTTCTTC.

This clonotype occurred many times. The J gene is TRBJ2-1, the V gene TRBV11-3; D may correspond to TRBD1 or TRBD2 (6 bases each). The CDR3 totals 16 residues. The germline V gene has CDR1 SGHNT and CDR2 YENEEA. V gave up 5 bases and J gave up 2 bases, with 16 bases separating them. DNA of the CDR3: TGTGCCAGCAGCCGAGGGGGGACTTCCGCCTACAATGAGCAGTTCTTC. As protein: CASSRGGTSAYNEQFF.

This clonotype has at least ten counts. Written as DNA, the CDR3 is TGCAGTGCTAGAGATTTTTCGGGACTAGCGGGAGGTAGCACAGATACGCAGTATTTT. Encoded protein: CSARDFSGLAGGSTDTQYF. The chain carries TRBV20-1 and TRBJ2-3, with 15 bases identical to TRBD2. Per germline, CDR1 DFQATT and CDR2 SNEGSKA (reference sequence). V lost 0 bases and J lost 0; bases outside the gene matches: 7. The CDR3 consists of 19 residues.

Ten or more counts support this clonotype. The V and J genes are TRBV11-3 and TRBJ2-7; 11 bases are shared with TRBD1. The V gene end was trimmed by 1 base and the J gene end by 2 bases; junction bases not matched to a gene: 7. Germline V gives CDR1 SGHNT, CDR2 YENEEA. The CDR3 sequence is 17 residues long. The CDR3 DNA reads as TGTGCCAGCAGCTTAGGCGCGGGACAGGGGGTGGCCTACGAGCAGTACTTC. This gives the protein CASSLGAGQGVAYEQYF.

Of note for this clonotype: The CDR3 carries no conserved terminal phenylalanine or tryptophan, so it likely arises from a read error. This chain connects TRBV9 to TRBJ2-1, with D unclear. With 0 bases removed from V and 6 bases from J, the gap between germline ends came to 7 bases. The germline gives CDR1 SGDLS, CDR2 YYNGEE. CDR3 size: 13 residues. In DNA, the CDR3 is TGTGCCAGCAGCGTAGGCCAAGGCAATGAGCAGTTCCTC. Translation gives CASSVGQGNEQFL.

This clonotype has ten or more counts. The V gene is TRBV12-3 or TRBV12-4, the J gene TRBJ2-3; the match to TRBD2 covers 9 bases. The CDR3 is made up of 14 amino acids. V lost 6 bases to trimming and J lost 9 bases; unmatched junction nucleotides: 10. In nucleotides, the CDR3 is TGTGCCAGCAGAATTAGCGGGAGAGGCCGGACGCAGTATTTT. Its protein product is CASRISGRGRTQYF.

This clonotype was observed at least ten times. The J gene is TRBJ2-7, the V gene TRBV2, with D possibly matching TRBD1 (5 bases). This CDR3 is built from 13 residues. The ends were cut back, 8 bases at V and 2 bases at J, with 13 bases in the middle. Germline V gene data show CDR1 as SNHLY and CDR2 as FYNNEI. CDR3 sequence: CASPKQVAYEQYF. The CDR3 nucleotides read TGTGCCAGCCCTAAACAGGTAGCCTACGAGCAGTACTTC.

The sample holds many counts of this clonotype. The V gene is TRBV5-6, the J gene TRBJ1-2; D ambiguous. V lost 1 base and J 3 bases, leaving 1 base between the germline ends. CDR1 SGHDT and CDR2 YYEEEE come from the germline V gene. This CDR3 has 11 amino acids. The CDR3 DNA sequence: TGTGCCAGCAGCTTGTACTATGGCTACACCTTC. Translated, it gives CASSLYYGYTF.

This clonotype was seen repeatedly, ten times or more. The rearrangement joins TRBV11-3 to TRBJ1-2; 8 bases agree with TRBD1. The CDR3 runs to 13 residues. Germline values: CDR1 SGHNT, CDR2 YENEEA. The V and J ends lost 6 bases and 4 bases, in that order; junction bases with no gene match: 4. CDR3 in amino acids: CASSPGQVYGYTF. The CDR3 DNA reads TGTGCCAGCAGTCCGGGACAGGTCTATGGCTACACCTTC. The full variable domain, rest sourced from reference TRBV11-3 and TRBJ1-2, is EAGVVQSPRYKIIEKKQPVAFWCNPISGHNTLYWYLQNLGQGPELLIRYENEEAVDDSQLPKDRFSAERLKGVDSTLKIQPAELGDSAVYLCASSPGQVYGYTFGSGTRLTVV.

Ten or more counts support this clonotype. The chain has TRBV30 and TRBJ1-2; 10 bases map to TRBD1. The CDR3 loop spans 13 amino acids. Trimming cost V 5 bases and J 5 bases; bases outside gene matches: 5. Germline loops: CDR1 GTSNPN, CDR2 SVGIG (reference sequence). CDR3: CAWRGQGRYGYTF. Here the CDR3 DNA reads TGTGCCTGGCGGGGACAGGGGCGGTATGGCTACACCTTC.

This clonotype was seen repeatedly, ten times or more. The chain has TRBV12-3 or TRBV12-4 and TRBJ2-1; D gene unclear. The CDR3 totals 13 residues. The ends were cut back, 7 bases at V and 6 bases at J, with 13 bases in the middle. The CDR3 sequence: CASTPSSGNEQFF. CDR3 nucleotide sequence: TGTGCCAGCACACCCAGTTCCGGCAATGAGCAGTTCTTC.

The J gene is TRBJ1-2, the V gene TRBV20-1, with 11 bases that match TRBD1. Per germline, CDR1 DFQATT and CDR2 SNEGSKA (reference sequence). This CDR3 region has 15 residues. J lost 4 bases, V lost 5 bases, and 9 bases had no gene match. The chain's CDR3 is CSAGQGAGGIYGYTF. The CDR3 nucleotides read TGCAGTGCTGGACAGGGGGCTGGTGGGATCTATGGCTACACCTTC.

This clonotype appeared many times. The V and J genes are TRBV5-1 and TRBJ2-5, with D possibly TRBD1 on 6 matching bases. The germline CDR1 and CDR2 sequences are SGHRS and YFSETQ. V was clipped by 3 bases and J by 2 bases, with 11 bases between them. CDR3 length equals 14 residues. As DNA, the CDR3 is TGCGCCAGCAGCTCTGGACAGAATCAAGAGACCCAGTACTTC. It encodes CASSSGQNQETQYF.